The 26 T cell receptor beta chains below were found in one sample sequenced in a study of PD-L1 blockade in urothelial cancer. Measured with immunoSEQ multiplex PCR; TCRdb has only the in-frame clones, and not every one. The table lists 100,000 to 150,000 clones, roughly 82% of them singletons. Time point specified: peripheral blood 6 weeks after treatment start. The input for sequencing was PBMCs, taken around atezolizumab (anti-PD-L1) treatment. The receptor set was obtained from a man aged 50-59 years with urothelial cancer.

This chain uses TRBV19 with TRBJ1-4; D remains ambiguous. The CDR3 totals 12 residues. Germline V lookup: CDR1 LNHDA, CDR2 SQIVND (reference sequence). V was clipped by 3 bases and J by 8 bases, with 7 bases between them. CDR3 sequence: CASSIHTEKLFF. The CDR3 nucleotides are TGTGCCAGTAGTATCCACACCGAAAAACTGTTTTTT.

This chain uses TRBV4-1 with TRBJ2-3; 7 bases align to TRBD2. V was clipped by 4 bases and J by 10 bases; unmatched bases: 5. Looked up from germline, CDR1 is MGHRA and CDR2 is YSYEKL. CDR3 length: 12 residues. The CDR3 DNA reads TGCGCCAGCAGCCCTGAGCGGGGACCGCAGTATTTT. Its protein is CASSPERGPQYF.

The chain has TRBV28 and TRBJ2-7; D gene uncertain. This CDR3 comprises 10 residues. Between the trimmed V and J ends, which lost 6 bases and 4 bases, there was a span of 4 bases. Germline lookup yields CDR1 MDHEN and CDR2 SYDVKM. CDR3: CASRRYEQYF. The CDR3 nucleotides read TGTGCCAGCAGGCGGTACGAGCAGTACTTC.

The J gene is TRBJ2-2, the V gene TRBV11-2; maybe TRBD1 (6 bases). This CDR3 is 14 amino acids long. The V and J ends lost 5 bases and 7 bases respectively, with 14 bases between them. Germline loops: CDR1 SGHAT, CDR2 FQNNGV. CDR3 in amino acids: CASSQDRFYGELFF. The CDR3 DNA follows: TGTGCCAGCAGCCAAGACAGGTTCTACGGGGAGCTGTTTTTT.

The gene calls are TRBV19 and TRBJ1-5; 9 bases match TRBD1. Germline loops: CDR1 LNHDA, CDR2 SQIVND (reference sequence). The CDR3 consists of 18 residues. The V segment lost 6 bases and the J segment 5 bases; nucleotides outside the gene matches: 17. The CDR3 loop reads CASSRGTLRDRAYQPQHF. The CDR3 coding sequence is TGTGCCAGTAGCCGGGGCACTTTAAGGGACAGGGCATATCAGCCCCAGCATTTT.

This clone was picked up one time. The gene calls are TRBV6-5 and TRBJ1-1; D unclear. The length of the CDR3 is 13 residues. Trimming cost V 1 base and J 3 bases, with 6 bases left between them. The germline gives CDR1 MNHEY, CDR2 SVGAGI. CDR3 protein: CASSYWSDTEAFF. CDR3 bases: TGTGCCAGCAGTTACTGGTCAGACACTGAAGCTTTCTTT.

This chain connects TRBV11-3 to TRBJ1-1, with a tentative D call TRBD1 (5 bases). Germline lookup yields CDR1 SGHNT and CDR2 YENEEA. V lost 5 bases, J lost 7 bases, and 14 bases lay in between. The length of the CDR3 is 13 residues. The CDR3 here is CASSQRGRNEAFF. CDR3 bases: TGTGCCAGCAGCCAAAGGGGAAGGAATGAAGCTTTCTTT.

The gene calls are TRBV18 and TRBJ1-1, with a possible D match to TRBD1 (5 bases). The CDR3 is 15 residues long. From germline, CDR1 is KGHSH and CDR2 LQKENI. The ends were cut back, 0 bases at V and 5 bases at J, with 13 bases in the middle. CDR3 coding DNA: TGTGCCAGCTCACCACCGGGACGGCGGGGGACTGAAGCTTTCTTT. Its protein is CASSPPGRRGTEAFF.

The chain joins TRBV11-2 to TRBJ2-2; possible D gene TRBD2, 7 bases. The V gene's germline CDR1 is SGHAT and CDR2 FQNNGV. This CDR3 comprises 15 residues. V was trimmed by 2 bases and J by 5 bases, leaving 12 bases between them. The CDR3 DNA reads TGTGCCAGCAGCTTAATGGGGGGGCAAACCGGGGAGCTGTTTTTT. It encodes CASSLMGGQTGELFF.

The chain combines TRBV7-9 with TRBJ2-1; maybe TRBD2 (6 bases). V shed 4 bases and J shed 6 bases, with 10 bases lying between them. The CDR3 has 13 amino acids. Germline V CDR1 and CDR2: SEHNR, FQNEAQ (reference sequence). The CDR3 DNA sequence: TGTGCCAGCAGCTCAGGAGCGGGCAATGAGCAGTTCTTC. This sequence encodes CASSSGAGNEQFF.

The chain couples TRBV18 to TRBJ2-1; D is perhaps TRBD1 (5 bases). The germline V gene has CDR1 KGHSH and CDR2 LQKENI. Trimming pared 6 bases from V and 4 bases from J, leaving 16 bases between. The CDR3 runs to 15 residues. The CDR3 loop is CASSWGTGLYNEQFF. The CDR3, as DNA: TGTGCCAGCTCGTGGGGCACAGGCCTATACAATGAGCAGTTCTTC.

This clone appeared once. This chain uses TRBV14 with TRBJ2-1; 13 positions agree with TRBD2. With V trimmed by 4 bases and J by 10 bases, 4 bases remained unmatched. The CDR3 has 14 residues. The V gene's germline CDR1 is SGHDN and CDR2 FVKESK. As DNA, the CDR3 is TGTGCCAGCAGCCTGGGGGGACTAGCGGGAGAGCAGTTCTTC. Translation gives CASSLGGLAGEQFF. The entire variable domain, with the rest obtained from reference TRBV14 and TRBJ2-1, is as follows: EAGVTQFPSHSVIEKGQTVTLRCDPISGHDNLYWYRRVMGKEIKFLLHFVKESKQDESGMPNNRFLAERTGGTYSTLKVQPAELEDSGVYFCASSLGGLAGEQFFGPGTRLTVL.

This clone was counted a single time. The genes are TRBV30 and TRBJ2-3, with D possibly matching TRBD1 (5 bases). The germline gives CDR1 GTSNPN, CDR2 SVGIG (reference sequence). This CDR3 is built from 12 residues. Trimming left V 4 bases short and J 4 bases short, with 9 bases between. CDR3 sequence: CAWKGAADTQYF. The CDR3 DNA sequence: TGTGCCTGGAAAGGGGCCGCAGATACGCAGTATTTT. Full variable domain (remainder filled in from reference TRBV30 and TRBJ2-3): SQTIHQWPATLVQPVGSPLSLECTVEGTSNPNLYWYRQAAGRGLQLLFYSVGIGQISSEVPQNLSASRPQDRQFILSSKKLLLSDSGFYLCAWKGAADTQYFGPGTRLTVL.

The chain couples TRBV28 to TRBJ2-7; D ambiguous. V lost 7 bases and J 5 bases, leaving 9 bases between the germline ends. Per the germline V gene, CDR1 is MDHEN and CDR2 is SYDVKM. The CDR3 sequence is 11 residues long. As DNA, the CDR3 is TGTGCCAGCAAGTTGCAGAACGAGCAGTACTTC. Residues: CASKLQNEQYF. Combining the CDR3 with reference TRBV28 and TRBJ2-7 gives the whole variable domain DVKVTQSSRYLVKRTGEKVFLECVQDMDHENMFWYRQDPGLGLRLIYFSYDVKMKEKGDIPEGYSVSREKKERFSLILESASTNQTSMYLCASKLQNEQYFGPGTRLTVT.

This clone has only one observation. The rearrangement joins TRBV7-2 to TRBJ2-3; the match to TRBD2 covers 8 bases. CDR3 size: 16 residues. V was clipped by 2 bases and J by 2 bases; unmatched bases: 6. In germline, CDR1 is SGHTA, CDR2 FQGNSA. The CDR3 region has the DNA TGTGCCAGCAGCTTACTGGTAGCGGGACCCACAGATACGCAGTATTTT. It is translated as CASSLLVAGPTDTQYF.

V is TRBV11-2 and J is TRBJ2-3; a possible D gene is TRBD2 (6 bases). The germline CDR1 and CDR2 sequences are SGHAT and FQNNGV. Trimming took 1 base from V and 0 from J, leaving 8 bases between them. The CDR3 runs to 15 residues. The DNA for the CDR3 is TGTGCCAGCAGCTTAGGTAGCGGAAGCACAGATACGCAGTATTTT. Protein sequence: CASSLGSGSTDTQYF.

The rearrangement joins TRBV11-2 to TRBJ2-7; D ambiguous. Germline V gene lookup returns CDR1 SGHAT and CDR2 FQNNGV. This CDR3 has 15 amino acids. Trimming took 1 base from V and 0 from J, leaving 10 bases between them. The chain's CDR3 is CASSLGPGYSYEQYF. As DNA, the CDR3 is TGTGCCAGCAGCTTAGGGCCAGGTTACTCCTACGAGCAGTACTTC.

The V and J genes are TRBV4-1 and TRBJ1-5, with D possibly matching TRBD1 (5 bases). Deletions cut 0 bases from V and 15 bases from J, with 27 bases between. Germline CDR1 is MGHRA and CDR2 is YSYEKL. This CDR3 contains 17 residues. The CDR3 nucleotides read TGCGCCAGCAGCCAAGATCTAATGGGGGGAGCAATCAGCCCCGGGCATTTT. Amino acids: CASSQDLMGGAISPGHF.

In nucleotides, the CDR3 is TGTGCCAGCACCAAAACACTAGGTCGAAATGAGCAGTTCTTC. Encoded protein: CASTKTLGRNEQFF. The chain couples TRBV11-2 to TRBJ2-1; weak D call: TRBD2 (5 bases). V was cut by 7 bases and J by 7 bases, with 17 bases left in between. The germline V gene has CDR1 SGHAT and CDR2 FQNNGV. The CDR3 is 14 amino acids.

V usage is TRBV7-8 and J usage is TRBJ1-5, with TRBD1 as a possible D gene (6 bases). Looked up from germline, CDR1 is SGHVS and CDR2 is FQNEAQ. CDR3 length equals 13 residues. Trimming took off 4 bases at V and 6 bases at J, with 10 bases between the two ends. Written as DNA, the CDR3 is TGTGCCAGCAGCTCAGGGGTTCGTCAGCCCCAGCATTTT. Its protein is CASSSGVRQPQHF.

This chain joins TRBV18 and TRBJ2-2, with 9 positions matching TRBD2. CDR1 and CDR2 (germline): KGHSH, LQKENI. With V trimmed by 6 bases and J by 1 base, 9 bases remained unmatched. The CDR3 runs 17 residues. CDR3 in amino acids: CASSPRASGVNTGELFF. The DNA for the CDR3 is TGTGCCAGCTCCCCGAGGGCTAGCGGGGTGAACACCGGGGAGCTGTTTTTT.

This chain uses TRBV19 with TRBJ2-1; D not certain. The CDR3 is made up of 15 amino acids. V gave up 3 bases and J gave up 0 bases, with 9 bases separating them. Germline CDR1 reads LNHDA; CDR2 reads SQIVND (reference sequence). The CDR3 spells CASSMSLGSYNEQFF. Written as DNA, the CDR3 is TGTGCCAGTAGTATGTCTCTCGGCTCCTACAATGAGCAGTTCTTC.

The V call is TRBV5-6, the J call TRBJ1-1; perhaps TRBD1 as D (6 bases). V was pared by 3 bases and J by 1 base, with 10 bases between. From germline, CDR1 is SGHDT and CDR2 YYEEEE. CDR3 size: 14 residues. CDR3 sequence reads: CASSSGVRNTEAFF. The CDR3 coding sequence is TGTGCCAGCAGCTCAGGGGTTCGGAACACTGAAGCTTTCTTT.

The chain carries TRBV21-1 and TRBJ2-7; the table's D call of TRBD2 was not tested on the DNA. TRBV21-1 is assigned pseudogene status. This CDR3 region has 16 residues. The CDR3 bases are TGTGCCAGCAGCAAAAACGCGCCCTCCCCCCTCTACGAGCAGTACTTC. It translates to CASSKNAPSPLYEQYF.

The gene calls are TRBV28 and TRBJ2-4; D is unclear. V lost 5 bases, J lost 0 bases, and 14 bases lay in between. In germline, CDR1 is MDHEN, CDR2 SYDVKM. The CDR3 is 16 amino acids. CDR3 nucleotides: TGTGCCAGCAGTAGGAGTCTTGTTTTAGCCAAAAACATTCAGTACTTC. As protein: CASSRSLVLAKNIQYF.

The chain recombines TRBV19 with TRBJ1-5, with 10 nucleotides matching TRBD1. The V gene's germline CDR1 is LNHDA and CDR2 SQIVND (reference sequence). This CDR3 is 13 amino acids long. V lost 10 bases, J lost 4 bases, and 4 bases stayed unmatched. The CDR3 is CATRDRGNQPQHF. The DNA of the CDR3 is TGTGCCACTCGGGACAGGGGAAATCAGCCCCAGCATTTT.